This is a list of T cell receptor beta chains from one sample in a study of lymphopenia after photon versus proton radiotherapy. Clones were sequenced by immunoSEQ multiplex PCR, and TCRdb holds only the in-frame ones, with some missing. The profile shows over 4,000 clones, 88% of them singletons. Sequencing used peripheral blood, obtained from a patient treated with photon-based radiotherapy. The receptors derive from a man aged 25-45 years with gastric cancer. Both conserved end residues are part of each CDR3. The order of the fields is D gene, clone size, CDR3 length, J gene, V gene, CDR3 protein, CDR3 DNA. D genes are given only for firm matches. A clone size is listed for some rows: how often the clone was seen (once, few, many), or a class if it is expanded.

D: .; size: .; length: 13; J: TRBJ2-2; V: TRBV7-9; CDR3: CASSSLLTGELFF; DNA: TGTGCCAGCAGCTCCCTTCTGACCGGGGAGCTGTTTTTT
D: .; size: .; length: 15; J: TRBJ1-4; V: TRBV15; CDR3: CATSRMGGTGEKLFF; DNA: TGTGCCACCAGCAGAATGGGGGGGACGGGTGAAAAACTGTTTTTT
D: .; size: .; length: 14; J: TRBJ2-7; V: TRBV4-1; CDR3: CASSQGLGAYEQYF; DNA: TGCGCCAGCAGCCAAGGGTTAGGGGCCTACGAGCAGTACTTC
D: .; size: .; length: 16; J: TRBJ2-3; V: TRBV7-9; CDR3: CASSLVASPAADTQYF; DNA: TGTGCCAGCAGCTTAGTTGCGAGCCCAGCGGCGGATACGCAGTATTTT
D: TRBD1; size: .; length: 17; J: TRBJ1-4; V: TRBV12-5; CDR3: CASGLTTGPNTNEKLFF; DNA: TGTGCTAGTGGTTTGACGACAGGGCCCAACACTAATGAAAAACTGTTTTTT
D: TRBD2; size: .; length: 16; J: TRBJ2-1; V: TRBV27; CDR3: CATRISGGSSYNEQFF; DNA: TGTGCCACCCGAATCAGCGGGGGGAGCTCCTACAATGAGCAGTTCTTC
D: .; size: few; length: 11; J: TRBJ1-2; V: TRBV9; CDR3: CASSPGLGYTF; DNA: TGTGCCAGCAGCCCCGGACTTGGCTACACCTTC
D: .; size: .; length: 14; J: TRBJ2-3; V: TRBV27; CDR3: CASISEGGGDTQYF; DNA: TGTGCCAGCATCTCGGAAGGAGGGGGAGATACGCAGTATTTT
D: .; size: .; length: 14; J: TRBJ1-3; V: TRBV6-6; CDR3: CASSPSSSGNTIYF; DNA: TGTGCCAGCAGCCCCAGTAGCTCTGGAAACACCATATATTTT
D: .; size: .; length: 14; J: TRBJ2-7; V: TRBV6-9; CDR3: CASSFYSQGSEQYF; DNA: TGTGCCAGCAGTTTCTATTCGCAGGGGAGCGAGCAGTACTTC
D: .; size: .; length: 11; J: TRBJ2-3; V: TRBV7-3; CDR3: CASSLEDTQYF; DNA: TGTGCCAGCAGCTTAGAAGATACGCAGTATTTT
D: .; size: .; length: 16; J: TRBJ1-5; V: TRBV28; CDR3: CASSLKGRFGNQPQHF; DNA: TGTGCCAGCAGTTTAAAGGGTCGCTTTGGCAATCAGCCCCAGCATTTT
D: .; size: .; length: 13; J: TRBJ1-1; V: TRBV6-1; CDR3: CASSVEGGTEAFF; DNA: TGTGCCAGCAGTGTTGAGGGCGGCACTGAAGCTTTCTTT
D: TRBD1; size: .; length: 14; J: TRBJ2-1; V: TRBV29-1; CDR3: CSGNGQAPYNEQFF; DNA: TGCAGCGGTAACGGACAGGCCCCTTACAATGAGCAGTTCTTC
D: .; size: .; length: 13; J: TRBJ2-4; V: TRBV13; CDR3: CASSLGTRDIQYF; DNA: TGTGCCAGCAGCTTAGGAACACGGGACATTCAGTACTTC
D: .; size: .; length: 14; J: TRBJ2-7; V: TRBV7-6; CDR3: CASSLGGLSYEQYF; DNA: TGTGCCAGCAGCCTTGGCGGGCTTTCCTACGAGCAGTACTTC
D: .; size: once; length: 19; J: TRBJ2-5; V: TRBV14; CDR3: CASSQTGTGGPPVQETQYF; DNA: TGTGCCAGCAGCCAAACGGGAACGGGGGGCCCGCCCGTCCAAGAGACCCAGTACTTC
D: .; size: .; length: 12; J: TRBJ2-5; V: TRBV7-2; CDR3: CASSLVRETQYF; DNA: TGTGCCAGCAGCTTAGTAAGGGAGACCCAGTACTTC
D: .; size: .; length: 13; J: TRBJ2-5; V: TRBV5-1; CDR3: CASSLSLEETQYF; DNA: TGCGCCAGCAGCTTGTCCTTGGAAGAGACCCAGTACTTC
D: .; size: .; length: 17; J: TRBJ1-5; V: TRBV6-1; CDR3: CASSGKTGYMSNQPQHF; DNA: TGTGCCAGCAGTGGGAAGACTGGCTATATGAGCAATCAGCCCCAGCATTTT
D: .; size: .; length: 13; J: TRBJ1-1; V: TRBV9; CDR3: CASSPTQGTEAFF; DNA: TGTGCCAGCAGCCCCACACAGGGCACTGAAGCTTTCTTT
D: TRBD1; size: .; length: 14; J: TRBJ2-7; V: TRBV5-1; CDR3: CASSRDRENYEQYF; DNA: TGCGCCAGCAGCAGGGACAGGGAGAACTACGAGCAGTACTTC
D: TRBD2; size: .; length: 16; J: TRBJ2-3; V: TRBV15; CDR3: CATSRDLAGGTDTQYF; DNA: TGTGCCACCAGCAGAGACCTAGCGGGAGGCACAGATACGCAGTATTTT
D: TRBD1; size: .; length: 15; J: TRBJ2-2; V: TRBV29-1; CDR3: CSVDLDRGGTGELFF; DNA: TGCAGCGTTGACCTCGACAGGGGAGGAACCGGGGAGCTGTTTTTT
D: .; size: .; length: 13; J: TRBJ1-1; V: TRBV5-6; CDR3: CASSLDRDTEAFF; DNA: TGTGCCAGCAGCTTGGATCGAGACACTGAAGCTTTCTTT
D: .; size: few; length: 13; J: TRBJ1-1; V: TRBV14; CDR3: CASSQISNTEAFF; DNA: TGTGCCAGCAGCCAAATCTCGAACACTGAAGCTTTCTTT
D: TRBD2; size: .; length: 17; J: TRBJ2-7; V: TRBV27; CDR3: CASTPLYQTSGAHEQYF; DNA: TGTGCCAGCACCCCTCTATACCAGACTAGCGGGGCCCACGAGCAGTACTTC
D: .; size: .; length: 13; J: TRBJ2-5; V: TRBV7-2; CDR3: CASSVTTEETQYF; DNA: TGTGCCAGCAGCGTAACTACAGAAGAGACCCAGTACTTC
D: TRBD1; size: .; length: 17; J: TRBJ2-7; V: TRBV7-2; CDR3: CASSSAGQGPFSYEQYF; DNA: TGTGCCAGCAGCTCTGCGGGACAGGGGCCCTTCTCCTACGAGCAGTACTTC
D: TRBD1; size: .; length: 15; J: TRBJ1-5; V: TRBV6-5; CDR3: CASSYLKDRDQPQHF; DNA: TGTGCCAGCAGTTACCTCAAGGACAGGGATCAGCCCCAGCATTTT
D: .; size: .; length: 21; J: TRBJ2-6; V: TRBV4-1; CDR3: CASSSIPGTVEDYSGANVLTF; DNA: TGCGCCAGCAGCTCCATCCCCGGGACAGTTGAGGACTACTCTGGGGCCAACGTCCTGACTTTC
D: TRBD1; size: .; length: 17; J: TRBJ1-3; V: TRBV2; CDR3: CASSSDRGPLSGNTIYF; DNA: TGTGCCAGCAGTTCGGACAGGGGCCCGCTCTCTGGAAACACCATATATTTT
D: .; size: .; length: 14; J: TRBJ1-5; V: TRBV5-4; CDR3: CASSTGGSNQPQHF; DNA: TGTGCCAGCAGCACGGGGGGGAGCAATCAGCCCCAGCATTTT
D: TRBD1; size: .; length: 14; J: TRBJ1-1; V: TRBV10-3; CDR3: CAISLDRGYTEAFF; DNA: TGTGCCATCAGTCTTGACAGGGGGTACACTGAAGCTTTCTTT
D: .; size: .; length: 20; J: TRBJ2-6; V: TRBV7-8; CDR3: CASSLRPRGGTFMGANVLTF; DNA: TGTGCCAGCAGCTTAAGGCCCAGGGGCGGGACCTTCATGGGGGCCAACGTCCTGACTTTC
D: .; size: .; length: 13; J: TRBJ2-7; V: TRBV5-6; CDR3: CASSLGTVYEQYF; DNA: TGTGCCAGCAGCTTGGGGACGGTCTACGAGCAGTACTTC
D: .; size: .; length: 15; J: TRBJ2-1; V: TRBV6-5; CDR3: CASSLTGDLGGEQFF; DNA: TGTGCCAGCAGCCTTACGGGGGACCTAGGGGGTGAGCAGTTCTTC
D: TRBD1; size: .; length: 16; J: TRBJ2-3; V: TRBV5-6; CDR3: CASSSNYRDSQRTQYF; DNA: TGTGCCAGCAGCTCCAACTACCGGGACAGCCAGCGGACGCAGTATTTT
D: .; size: few; length: 14; J: TRBJ1-2; V: TRBV19; CDR3: CASSIGATGNGYTF; DNA: TGTGCCAGTAGTATAGGGGCGACCGGAAATGGCTACACCTTC
D: .; size: once; length: 16; J: TRBJ1-1; V: TRBV7-9; CDR3: CASSPPTETMNTEAFF; DNA: TGTGCCAGCAGCCCGCCGACAGAGACCATGAACACTGAAGCTTTCTTT
D: .; size: .; length: 13; J: TRBJ2-1; V: TRBV11-2; CDR3: CASTAIDYEEQFF; DNA: TGTGCCAGCACAGCGATTGACTATGAGGAGCAGTTCTTC
D: .; size: .; length: 14; J: TRBJ2-3; V: TRBV6-5; CDR3: CASRPQWGSDTQYF; DNA: TGTGCCAGCAGACCCCAGTGGGGGTCAGATACGCAGTATTTT
D: .; size: .; length: 16; J: TRBJ2-5; V: TRBV14; CDR3: CASSQIGIPGEETQYF; DNA: TGTGCCAGCAGCCAGATAGGGATCCCAGGTGAAGAGACCCAGTACTTC
D: .; size: .; length: 14; J: TRBJ2-1; V: TRBV28; CDR3: CASSSTTGLHEQFF; DNA: TGTGCCAGCAGTTCAACCACAGGGTTGCATGAGCAGTTCTTC
D: .; size: .; length: 13; J: TRBJ2-5; V: TRBV7-2; CDR3: CASSLVIRETQYF; DNA: TGTGCCAGCAGCTTAGTGATAAGGGAGACCCAGTACTTC
D: TRBD1; size: .; length: 13; J: TRBJ1-1; V: TRBV29-1; CDR3: CSVEVGQGTEAFF; DNA: TGCAGCGTTGAGGTTGGACAGGGTACTGAAGCTTTCTTT
D: TRBD1; size: .; length: 15; J: TRBJ2-2; V: TRBV19; CDR3: CASTTGGLYTGELFF; DNA: TGTGCCAGTACCACAGGGGGGCTTTACACCGGGGAGCTGTTTTTT
D: .; size: .; length: 15; J: TRBJ2-7; V: TRBV25-1; CDR3: CASSLGGTGSYEQYF; DNA: TGTGCCAGCAGTCTCGGGGGGACAGGCTCCTACGAGCAGTACTTC